Below are 3 T cell receptor beta chains sequenced from a single sample in a study of CD8 T cells in ankylosing spondylitis. MiXCR, applied by TCRdb to the 5' RACE reads, yields one record per CDR3 protein. The sample carries around 250,000 distinct CDR3 sequences, around a tenth recorded once. Input material: blood, either unsorted or a sorted T cell fraction (not recorded which). These receptor sequences come from a male donor with ankylosing spondylitis or in good health (not recorded which).

This clonotype came up many times. V is TRBV6-5 and J is TRBJ2-2; D is possibly TRBD2 (5 bases). The V gene lost 4 bases and the J gene lost 4 bases, with 16 bases spanning the gap. This CDR3 has 16 residues. Germline values: CDR1 MNHEY, CDR2 SVGAGI. The CDR3 is CASSSGLDLATGELFF. The CDR3 DNA follows: TGTGCCAGCAGTTCCGGCCTGGACTTAGCCACCGGGGAGCTGTTTTTT.

The V and J genes are TRBV9 and TRBJ1-6, with 8 nucleotides matching TRBD1. The CDR3 has 16 residues. V dropped 4 bases and J dropped 12; count of bases not matched to a gene: 15. CDR1 is SGDLS and CDR2 is YYNGEE in the germline V gene. CDR3 residues: CASSPSPRTGYEPLHF. The CDR3 region has the DNA TGTGCCAGCAGCCCTTCACCGAGGACAGGGTATGAACCCCTCCACTTT.

The chain is built from TRBV11-2 and TRBJ2-3; 13 bases match TRBD2. From germline, CDR1 is SGHAT and CDR2 FQNNGV. The CDR3 contains 19 residues. Trimming cost V 5 bases and J 3 bases; bases outside gene matches: 14. CDR3 in DNA: TGTGCCAGCAGCCTCCGATCGACTAGCGGGAGGCGTCGAACAGATACGCAGTATTTT. Translating gives CASSLRSTSGRRRTDTQYF.